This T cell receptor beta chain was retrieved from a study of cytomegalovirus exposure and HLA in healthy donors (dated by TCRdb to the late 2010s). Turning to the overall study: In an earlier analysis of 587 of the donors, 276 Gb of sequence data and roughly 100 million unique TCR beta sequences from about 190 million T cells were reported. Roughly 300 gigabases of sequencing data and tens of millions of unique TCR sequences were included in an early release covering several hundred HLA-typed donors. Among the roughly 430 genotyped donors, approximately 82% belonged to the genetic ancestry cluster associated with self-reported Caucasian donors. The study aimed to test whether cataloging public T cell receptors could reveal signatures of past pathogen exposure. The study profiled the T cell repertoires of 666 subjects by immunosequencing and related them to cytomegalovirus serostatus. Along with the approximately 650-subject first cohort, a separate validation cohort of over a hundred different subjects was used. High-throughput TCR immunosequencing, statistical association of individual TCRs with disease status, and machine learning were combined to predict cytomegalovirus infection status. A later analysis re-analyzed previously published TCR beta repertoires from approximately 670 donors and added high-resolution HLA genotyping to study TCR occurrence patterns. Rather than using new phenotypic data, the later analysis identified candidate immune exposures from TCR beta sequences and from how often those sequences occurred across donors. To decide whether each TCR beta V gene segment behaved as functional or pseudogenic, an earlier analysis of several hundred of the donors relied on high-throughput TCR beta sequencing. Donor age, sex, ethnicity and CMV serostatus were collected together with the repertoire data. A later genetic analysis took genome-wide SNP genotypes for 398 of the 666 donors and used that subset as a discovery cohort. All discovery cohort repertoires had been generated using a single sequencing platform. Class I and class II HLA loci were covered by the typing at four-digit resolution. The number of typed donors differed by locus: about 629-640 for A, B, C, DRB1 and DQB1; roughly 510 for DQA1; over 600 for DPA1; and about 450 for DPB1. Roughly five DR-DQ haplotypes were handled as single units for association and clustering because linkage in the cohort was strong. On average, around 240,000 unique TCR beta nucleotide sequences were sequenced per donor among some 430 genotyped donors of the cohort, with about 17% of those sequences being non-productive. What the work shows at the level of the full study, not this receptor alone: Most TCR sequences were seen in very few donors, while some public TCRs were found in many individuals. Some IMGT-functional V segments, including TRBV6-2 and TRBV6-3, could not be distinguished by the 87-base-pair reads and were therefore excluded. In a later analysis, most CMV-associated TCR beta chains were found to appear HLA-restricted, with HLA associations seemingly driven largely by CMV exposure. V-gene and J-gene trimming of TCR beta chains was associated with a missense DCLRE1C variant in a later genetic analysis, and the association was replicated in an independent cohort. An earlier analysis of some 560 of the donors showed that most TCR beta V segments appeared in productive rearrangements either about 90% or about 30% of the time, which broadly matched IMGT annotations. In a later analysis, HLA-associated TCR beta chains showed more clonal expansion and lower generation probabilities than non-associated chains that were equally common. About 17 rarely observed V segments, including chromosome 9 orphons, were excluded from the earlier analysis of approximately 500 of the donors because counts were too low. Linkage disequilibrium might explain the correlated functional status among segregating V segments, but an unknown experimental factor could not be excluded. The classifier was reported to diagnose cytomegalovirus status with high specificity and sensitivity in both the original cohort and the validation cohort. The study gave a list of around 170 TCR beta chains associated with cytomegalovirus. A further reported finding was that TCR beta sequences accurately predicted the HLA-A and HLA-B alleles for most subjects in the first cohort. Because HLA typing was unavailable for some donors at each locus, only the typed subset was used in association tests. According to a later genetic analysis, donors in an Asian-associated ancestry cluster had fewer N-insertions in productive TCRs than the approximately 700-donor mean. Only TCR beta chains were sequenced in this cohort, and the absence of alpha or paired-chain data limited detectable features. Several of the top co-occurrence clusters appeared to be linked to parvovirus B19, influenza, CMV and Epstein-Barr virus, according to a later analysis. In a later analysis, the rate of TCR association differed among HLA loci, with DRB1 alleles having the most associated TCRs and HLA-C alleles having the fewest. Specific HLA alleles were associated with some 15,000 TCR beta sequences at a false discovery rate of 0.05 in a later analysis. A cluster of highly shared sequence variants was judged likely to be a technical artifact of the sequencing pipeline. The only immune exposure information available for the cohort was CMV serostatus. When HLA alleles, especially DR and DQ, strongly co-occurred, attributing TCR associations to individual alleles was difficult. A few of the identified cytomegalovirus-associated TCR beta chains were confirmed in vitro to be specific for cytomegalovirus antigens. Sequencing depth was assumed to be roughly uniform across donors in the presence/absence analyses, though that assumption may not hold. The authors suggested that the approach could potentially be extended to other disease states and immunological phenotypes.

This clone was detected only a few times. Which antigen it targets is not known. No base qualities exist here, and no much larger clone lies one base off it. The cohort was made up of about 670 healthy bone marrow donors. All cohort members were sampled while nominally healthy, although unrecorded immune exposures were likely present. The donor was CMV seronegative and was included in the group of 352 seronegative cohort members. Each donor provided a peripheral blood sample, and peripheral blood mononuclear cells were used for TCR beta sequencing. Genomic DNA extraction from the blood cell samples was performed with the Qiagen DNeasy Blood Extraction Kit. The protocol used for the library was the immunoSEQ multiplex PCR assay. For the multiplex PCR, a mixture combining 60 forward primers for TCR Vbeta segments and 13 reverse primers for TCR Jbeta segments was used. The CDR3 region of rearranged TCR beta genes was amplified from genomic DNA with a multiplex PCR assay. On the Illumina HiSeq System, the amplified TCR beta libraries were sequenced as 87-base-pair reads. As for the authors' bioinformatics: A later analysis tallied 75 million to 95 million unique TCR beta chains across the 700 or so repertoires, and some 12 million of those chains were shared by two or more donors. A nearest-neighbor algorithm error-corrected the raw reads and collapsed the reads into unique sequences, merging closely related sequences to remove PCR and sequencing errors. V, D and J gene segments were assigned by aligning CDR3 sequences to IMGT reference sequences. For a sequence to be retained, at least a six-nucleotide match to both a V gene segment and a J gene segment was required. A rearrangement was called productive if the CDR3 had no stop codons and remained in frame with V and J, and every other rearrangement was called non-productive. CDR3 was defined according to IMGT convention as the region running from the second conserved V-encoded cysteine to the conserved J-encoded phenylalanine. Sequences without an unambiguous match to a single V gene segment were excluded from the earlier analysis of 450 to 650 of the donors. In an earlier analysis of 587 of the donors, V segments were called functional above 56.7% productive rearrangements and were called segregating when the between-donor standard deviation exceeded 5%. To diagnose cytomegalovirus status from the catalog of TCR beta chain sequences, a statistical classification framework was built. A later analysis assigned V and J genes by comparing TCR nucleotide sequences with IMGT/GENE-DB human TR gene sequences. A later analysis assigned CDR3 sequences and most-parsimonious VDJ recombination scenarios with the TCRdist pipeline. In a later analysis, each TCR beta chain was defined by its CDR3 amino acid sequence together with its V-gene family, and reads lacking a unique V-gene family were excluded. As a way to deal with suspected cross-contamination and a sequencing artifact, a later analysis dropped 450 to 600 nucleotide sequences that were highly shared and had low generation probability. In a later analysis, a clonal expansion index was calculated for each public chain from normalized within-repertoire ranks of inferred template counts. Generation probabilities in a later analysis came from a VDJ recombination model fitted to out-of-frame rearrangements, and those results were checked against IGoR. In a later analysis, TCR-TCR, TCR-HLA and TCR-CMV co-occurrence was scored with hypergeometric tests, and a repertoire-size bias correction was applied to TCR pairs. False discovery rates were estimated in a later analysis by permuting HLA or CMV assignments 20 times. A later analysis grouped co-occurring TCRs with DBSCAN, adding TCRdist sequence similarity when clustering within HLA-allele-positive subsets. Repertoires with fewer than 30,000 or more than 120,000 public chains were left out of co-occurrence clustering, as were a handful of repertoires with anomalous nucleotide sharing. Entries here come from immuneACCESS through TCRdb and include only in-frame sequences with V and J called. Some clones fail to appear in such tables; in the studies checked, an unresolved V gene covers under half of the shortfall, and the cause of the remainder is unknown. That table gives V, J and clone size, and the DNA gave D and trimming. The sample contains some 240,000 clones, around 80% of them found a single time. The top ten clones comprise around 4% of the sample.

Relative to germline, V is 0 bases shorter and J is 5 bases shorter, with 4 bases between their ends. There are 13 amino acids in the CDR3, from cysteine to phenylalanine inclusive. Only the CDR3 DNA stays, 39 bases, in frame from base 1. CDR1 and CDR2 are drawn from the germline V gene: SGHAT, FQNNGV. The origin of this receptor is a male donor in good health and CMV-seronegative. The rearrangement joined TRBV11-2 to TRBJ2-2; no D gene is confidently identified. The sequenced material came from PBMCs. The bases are TGTGCCAGCAGCTTAGATCATACCGGGGAGCTGTTTTTT. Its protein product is CASSLDHTGELFF.